This T cell receptor beta chain comes out of a study of regulatory T cells in long-lasting Graves disease. Study-level information: More than 5 years of antithyroid drugs with positive TSH receptor antibodies defined persistent Graves' disease.

This clonotype was found many times. Its cognate antigen is unknown. Time point specified: persistent/refractory GD, antithyroid drugs over 5 years with positive TRAb. After RNA was extracted from PBMCs, the TCR library was made from it. Study outcomes and limitations: A reduction in accuracy may have resulted from the small sample size.

Building the TCR beta libraries relied on iRepertoire HTBI primers, and CDR3 regions underwent Arm-PCR. Using its own MiXCR run on the multiplex PCR reads, TCRdb lists one record per CDR3 protein. The data hold 400,000 to 500,000 distinct CDR3 sequences, with roughly 22% observed a single time. The source is a female donor with Graves disease. This sample comprised peripheral blood mononuclear cells (PBMCs), obtained when the disease was refractory, from a patient treated with antithyroid drugs.

This chain's CDR3 is CASGGRGAYEQYF. CDR3 in DNA: TGTGCCAGCGGGGGGCGGGGGGCCTACGAGCAGTACTTC. This sequence joins TRBV28 and TRBJ2-7; 8 bases are a match to TRBD2. The CDR3 is made up of 13 amino acids. The trim removed 8 bases at V and 2 bases at J, leaving 5 bases unmatched. Germline V gives CDR1 MDHEN, CDR2 SYDVKM.